This T cell receptor beta chain was identified in a study of spatial heterogeneity in lung cancer. This clonotype was seen a few times. The antigen is not known. V was shortened by 5 bases and J by 1 base, with 12 bases between the two germline ends. Germline assignment: CDR1 SGHNT and CDR2 YYREEE (reference sequence). The CDR3 sequence is 14 residues long. Study observations and caveats: Blood carried ubiquitous expanded tumor TCRs more at resection than follow-up.

This sample's time point: sample taken at primary tumor resection. Samples came from around 70 TRACERx patients with untreated early-stage lung cancer. The input material, whole RNA from tumor, nontumor lung or frozen PBMC, was sequenced unsorted. Individual TCR cDNA molecules each bore their own unique molecular identifier. TCRdb recomputed calls from the 5' RACE reads with MiXCR, one row per CDR3 protein. The sample holds tens of thousands of distinct CDR3 sequences, 12% seen once. The specimen was PBMCs, collected at surgery. The genes are TRBV5-4 and TRBJ2-5; tentative D call: TRBD2 (6 bases). This receptor was taken from a male donor with early-stage non-small cell lung cancer. The CDR3 protein is CASRHGGAQETQYF. The CDR3 nucleotides read TGTGCCAGCAGGCACGGAGGGGCCCAAGAGACCCAGTACTTC.